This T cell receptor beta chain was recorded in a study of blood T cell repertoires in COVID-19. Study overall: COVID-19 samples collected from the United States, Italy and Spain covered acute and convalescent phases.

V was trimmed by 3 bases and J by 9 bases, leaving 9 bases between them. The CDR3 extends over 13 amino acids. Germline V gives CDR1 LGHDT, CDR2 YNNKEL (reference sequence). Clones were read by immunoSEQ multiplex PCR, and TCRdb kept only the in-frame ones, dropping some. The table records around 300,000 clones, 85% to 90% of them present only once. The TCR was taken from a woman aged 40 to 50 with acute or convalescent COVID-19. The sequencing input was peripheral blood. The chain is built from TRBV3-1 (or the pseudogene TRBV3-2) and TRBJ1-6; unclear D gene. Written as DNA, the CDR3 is TGTGCCAGCAGCCAGTTCCCCGGTTCACCCCTCCACTTT. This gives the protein CASSQFPGSPLHF.